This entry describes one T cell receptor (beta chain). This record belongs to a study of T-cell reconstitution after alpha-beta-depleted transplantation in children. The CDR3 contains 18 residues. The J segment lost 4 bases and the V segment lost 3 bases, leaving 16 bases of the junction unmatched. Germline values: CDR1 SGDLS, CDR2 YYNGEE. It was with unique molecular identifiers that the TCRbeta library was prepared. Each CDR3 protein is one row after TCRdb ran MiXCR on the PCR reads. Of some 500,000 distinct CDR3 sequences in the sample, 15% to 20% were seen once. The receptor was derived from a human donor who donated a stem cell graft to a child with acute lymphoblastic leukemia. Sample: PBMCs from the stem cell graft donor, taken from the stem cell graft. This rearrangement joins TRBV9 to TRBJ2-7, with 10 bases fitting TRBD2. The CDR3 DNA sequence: TGTGCCAGCAGCGCGCCCCCCTCACCTAGCGGGAGTATTTACGAGCAGTACTTC. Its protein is CASSAPPSPSGSIYEQYF. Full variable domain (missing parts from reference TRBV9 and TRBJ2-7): DSGVTQTPKHLITATGQRVTLRCSPRSGDLSVYWYQQSLDQGLQFLIQYYNGEERAKGNILERFSAQQFPDLHSELNLSSLELGDSALYFCASSAPPSPSGSIYEQYFGPGTRLTVT.